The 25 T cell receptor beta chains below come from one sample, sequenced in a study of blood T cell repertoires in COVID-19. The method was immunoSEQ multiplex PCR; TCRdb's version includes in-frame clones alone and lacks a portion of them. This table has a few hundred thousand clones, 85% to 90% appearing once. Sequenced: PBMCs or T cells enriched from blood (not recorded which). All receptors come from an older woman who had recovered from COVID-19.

The CDR3 region has the DNA TGTGCCTGGAGTGTTAATGGCCTCTCCTACGAGCAGTACTTC. Translation gives CAWSVNGLSYEQYF. The chain employs TRBV30 and TRBJ2-7; no clear D. With 0 bases removed from V and 0 bases from J, the gap between germline ends came to 9 bases. Germline V CDR1 and CDR2: GTSNPN, SVGIG (reference sequence). The CDR3 contains 14 residues.

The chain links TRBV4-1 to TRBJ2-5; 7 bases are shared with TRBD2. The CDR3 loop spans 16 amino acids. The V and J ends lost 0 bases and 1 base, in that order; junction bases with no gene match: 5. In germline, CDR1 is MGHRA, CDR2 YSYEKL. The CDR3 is CASSQEQRGGQETQYF. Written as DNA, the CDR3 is TGCGCCAGCAGCCAAGAACAGCGGGGTGGCCAAGAGACCCAGTACTTC.

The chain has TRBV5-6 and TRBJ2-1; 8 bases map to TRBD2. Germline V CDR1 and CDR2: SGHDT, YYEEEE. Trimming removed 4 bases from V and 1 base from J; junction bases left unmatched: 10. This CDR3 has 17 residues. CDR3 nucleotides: TGTGCCAGCAGCCCGAACCCGGGGGGGGCATCCTACAATGAGCAGTTCTTC. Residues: CASSPNPGGASYNEQFF.

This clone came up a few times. CDR3 in amino acids: CAWSVGGGNTIYF. The CDR3 nucleotides read TGTGCCTGGAGTGTCGGGGGTGGAAACACCATATATTTT. V and J are TRBV30 and TRBJ1-3, with D perhaps matching TRBD1 (5 bases). Deletions cut 0 bases from V and 3 bases from J, with 6 bases between. The CDR3 has 13 amino acids. CDR1 and CDR2 from the germline V gene are GTSNPN and SVGIG (reference sequence).

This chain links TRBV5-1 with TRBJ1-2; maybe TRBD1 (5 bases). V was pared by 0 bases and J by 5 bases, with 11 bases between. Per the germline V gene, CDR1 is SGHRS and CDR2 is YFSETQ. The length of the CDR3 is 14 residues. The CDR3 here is CASSLEGREYGYTF. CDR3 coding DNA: TGCGCCAGCAGCTTGGAGGGCAGGGAATATGGCTACACCTTC.

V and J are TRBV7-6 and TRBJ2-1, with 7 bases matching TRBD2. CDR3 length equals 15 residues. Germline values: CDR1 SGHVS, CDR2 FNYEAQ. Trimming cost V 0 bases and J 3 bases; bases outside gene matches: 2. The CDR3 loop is CASSLAGGFYNEQFF. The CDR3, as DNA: TGTGCCAGCAGCTTAGCGGGAGGGTTCTACAATGAGCAGTTCTTC. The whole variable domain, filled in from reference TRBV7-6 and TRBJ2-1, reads GAGVSQSPRYKVTKRGQDVALRCDPISGHVSLYWYRQALGQGPEFLTYFNYEAQQDKSGLPNDRFSAERPEGSISTLTIQRTEQRDSAMYRCASSLAGGFYNEQFFGPGTRLTVL.

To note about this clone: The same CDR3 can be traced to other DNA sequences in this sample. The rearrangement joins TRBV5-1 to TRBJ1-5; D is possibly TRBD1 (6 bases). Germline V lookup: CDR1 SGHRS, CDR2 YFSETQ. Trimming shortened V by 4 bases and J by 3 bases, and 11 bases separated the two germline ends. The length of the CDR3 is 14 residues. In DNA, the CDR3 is TGCGCCAGCAGCCCGGGACAACTCAATCAGCCCCAGCATTTT. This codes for CASSPGQLNQPQHF. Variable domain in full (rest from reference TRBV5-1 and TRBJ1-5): KAGVTQTPRYLIKTRGQQVTLSCSPISGHRSVSWYQQTPGQGLQFLFEYFSETQRNKGNFPGRFSGRQFSNSRSEMNVSTLELGDSALYLCASSPGQLNQPQHFGDGTRLSIL.

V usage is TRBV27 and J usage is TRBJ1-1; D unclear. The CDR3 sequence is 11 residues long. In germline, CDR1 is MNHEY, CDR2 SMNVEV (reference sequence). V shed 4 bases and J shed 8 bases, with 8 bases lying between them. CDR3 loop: CASSSPGEAFF. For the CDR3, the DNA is TGTGCCAGCAGTTCACCCGGGGAAGCTTTCTTT.

The CDR3 reads CASSQEKTSGAGGTDTQYF. The CDR3 DNA sequence: TGTGCCAGCAGCCAAGAGAAGACTAGCGGAGCAGGGGGCACAGATACGCAGTATTTT. This chain connects TRBV3-1 (or the pseudogene TRBV3-2) to TRBJ2-3; 9 nucleotides agree with TRBD2. V shed 0 bases, J shed 1 base, and the junction held 11 bases outside the gene matches. This CDR3 is built from 19 residues. Germline V lookup: CDR1 LGHDT, CDR2 YNNKEL (reference sequence).

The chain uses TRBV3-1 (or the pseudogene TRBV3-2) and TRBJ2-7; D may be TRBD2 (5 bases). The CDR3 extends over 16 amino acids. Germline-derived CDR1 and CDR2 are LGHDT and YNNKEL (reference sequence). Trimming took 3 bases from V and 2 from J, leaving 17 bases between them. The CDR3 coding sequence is TGTGCCAGCAGCCACGGGGTCCAGGCGATTACCTACGAGCAGTACTTC. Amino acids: CASSHGVQAITYEQYF.

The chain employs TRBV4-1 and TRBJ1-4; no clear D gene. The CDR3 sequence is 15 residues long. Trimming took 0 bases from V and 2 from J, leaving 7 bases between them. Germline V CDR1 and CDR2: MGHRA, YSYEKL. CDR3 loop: CASSQESRTNEKLFF. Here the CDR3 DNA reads TGCGCCAGCAGCCAAGAGAGTCGGACTAATGAAAAACTGTTTTTT.

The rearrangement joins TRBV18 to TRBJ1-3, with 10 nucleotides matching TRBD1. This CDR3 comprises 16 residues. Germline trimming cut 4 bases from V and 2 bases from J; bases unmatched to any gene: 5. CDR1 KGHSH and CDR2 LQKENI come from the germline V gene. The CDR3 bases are TGTGCCAGCTCACAGGGACAGGGGTCCACTGGAAACACCATATATTTT. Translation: CASSQGQGSTGNTIYF.

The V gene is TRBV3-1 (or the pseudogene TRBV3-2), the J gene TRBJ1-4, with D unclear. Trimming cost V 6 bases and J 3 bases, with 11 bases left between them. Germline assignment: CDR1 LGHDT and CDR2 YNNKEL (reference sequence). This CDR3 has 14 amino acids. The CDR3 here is CASRLGGPNEKLFF. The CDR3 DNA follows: TGTGCCAGCAGACTCGGTGGGCCTAATGAAAAACTGTTTTTT.

The CDR3 nucleotides read TGTGCCAGCAGACTTCTACCGAGAGATACGCAGTATTTT. Its translation: CASRLLPRDTQYF. The genes are TRBV11-2 and TRBJ2-3; unclear D gene. V lost 6 bases and J lost 5, with 12 bases in between. The V gene's germline CDR1 is SGHAT and CDR2 FQNNGV. This CDR3 comprises 13 residues. Looking up the rest from reference TRBV11-2 and TRBJ2-3 gives the full variable domain: EAGVAQSPRYKIIEKRQSVAFWCNPISGHATLYWYQQILGQGPKLLIQFQNNGVVDDSQLPKDRFSAERLKGVDSTLKIQPAKLEDSAVYLCASRLLPRDTQYFGPGTRLTVL.

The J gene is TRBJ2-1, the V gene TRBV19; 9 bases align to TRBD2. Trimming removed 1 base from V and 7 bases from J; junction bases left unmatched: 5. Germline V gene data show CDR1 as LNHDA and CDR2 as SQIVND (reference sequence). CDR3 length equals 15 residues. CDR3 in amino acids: CASSIVLAGTNEQFF. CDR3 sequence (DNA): TGTGCCAGTAGTATAGTCCTAGCGGGAACGAATGAGCAGTTCTTC.

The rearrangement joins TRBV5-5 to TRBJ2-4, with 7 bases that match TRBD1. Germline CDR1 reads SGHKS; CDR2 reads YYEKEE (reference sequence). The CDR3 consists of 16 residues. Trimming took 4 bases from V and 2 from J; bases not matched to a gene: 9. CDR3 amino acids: CASSPRRDSPKNIQYF. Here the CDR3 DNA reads TGTGCCAGCAGCCCACGCCGGGACAGTCCCAAAAACATTCAGTACTTC.

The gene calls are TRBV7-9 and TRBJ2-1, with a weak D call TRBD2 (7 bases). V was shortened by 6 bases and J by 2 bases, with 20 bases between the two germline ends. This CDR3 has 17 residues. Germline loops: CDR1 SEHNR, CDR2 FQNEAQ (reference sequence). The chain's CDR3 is CASRGAAGEETYNEQFF. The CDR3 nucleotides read TGTGCCAGCAGGGGGGCGGCGGGAGAAGAAACCTACAATGAGCAGTTCTTC.

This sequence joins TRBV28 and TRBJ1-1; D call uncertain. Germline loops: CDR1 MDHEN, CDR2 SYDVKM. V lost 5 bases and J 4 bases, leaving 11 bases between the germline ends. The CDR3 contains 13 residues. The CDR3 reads CASSRSESTEAFF. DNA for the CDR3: TGTGCCAGCAGTCGATCCGAGAGCACTGAAGCTTTCTTT.

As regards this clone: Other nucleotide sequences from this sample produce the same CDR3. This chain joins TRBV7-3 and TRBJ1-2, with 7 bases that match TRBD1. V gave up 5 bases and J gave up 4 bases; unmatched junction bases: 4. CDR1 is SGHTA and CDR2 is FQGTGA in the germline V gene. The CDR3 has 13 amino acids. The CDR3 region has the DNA TGTGCCAGCAGCCCGGGACAGTCCTATGGCTACACCTTC. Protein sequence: CASSPGQSYGYTF.

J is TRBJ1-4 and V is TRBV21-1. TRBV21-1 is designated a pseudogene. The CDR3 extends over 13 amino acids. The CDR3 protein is CASSLWGDEKLFF. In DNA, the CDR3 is TGTGCCAGCAGCTTGTGGGGAGATGAAAAACTGTTTTTT.

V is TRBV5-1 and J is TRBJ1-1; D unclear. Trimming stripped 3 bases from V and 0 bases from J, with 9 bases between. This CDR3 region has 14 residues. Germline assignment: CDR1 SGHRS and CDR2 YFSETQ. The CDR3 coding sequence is TGCGCCAGCAGCTCCGGAGGGATGAACACTGAAGCTTTCTTT. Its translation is CASSSGGMNTEAFF.

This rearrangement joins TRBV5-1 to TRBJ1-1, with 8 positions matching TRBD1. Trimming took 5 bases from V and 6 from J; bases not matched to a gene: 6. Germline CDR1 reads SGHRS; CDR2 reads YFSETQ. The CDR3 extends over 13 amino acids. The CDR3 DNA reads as TGCGCCAGCAGGGATCAGGGGGCGGCTGAAGCTTTCTTT. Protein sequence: CASRDQGAAEAFF.

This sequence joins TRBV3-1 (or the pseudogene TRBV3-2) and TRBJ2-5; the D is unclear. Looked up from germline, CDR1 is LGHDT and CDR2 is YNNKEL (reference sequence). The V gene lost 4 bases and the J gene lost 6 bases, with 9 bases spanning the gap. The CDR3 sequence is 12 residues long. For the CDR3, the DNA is TGTGCCAGCAGCCCCAGCGAGCAGACCCAGTACTTC. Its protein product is CASSPSEQTQYF.

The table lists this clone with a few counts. The CDR3 DNA reads as TGTGCCAGCAGTGCTAACCAGGGGGCGAGCTCCTACAATGAGCAGTTCTTC. This translates into CASSANQGASSYNEQFF. V and J are TRBV6-1 and TRBJ2-1; 8 bases are a match to TRBD1. Germline CDR1 and CDR2: MNHNS and SASEGT. The CDR3 has 17 amino acids. V shed 4 bases, J shed 0 bases, and the junction held 8 bases outside the gene matches.

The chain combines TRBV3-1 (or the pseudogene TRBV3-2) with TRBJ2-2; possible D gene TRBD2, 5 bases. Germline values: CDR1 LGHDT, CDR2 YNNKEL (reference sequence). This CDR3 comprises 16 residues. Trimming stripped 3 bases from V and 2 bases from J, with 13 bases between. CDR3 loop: CASSHTVGVNTGELFF. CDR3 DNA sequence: TGTGCCAGCAGCCATACCGTCGGGGTCAACACCGGGGAGCTGTTTTTT.